These 21 T cell receptor beta chains share one sample of origin, sequenced in a study of T cell repertoires in cytomegalovirus infection (dated by TCRdb to the late 2010s). Sequencer: Illumina HiSeq 1500. TCRdb reworked the public reads: Q25 trimming with fastp, MiXCR clone assembly, productive beta chains retained. Each CDR3 protein gets just one entry, which takes the most common genes and DNA from the rows behind it. This sample is represented by roughly 130,000 distinct CDR3 sequences; about 10% of them were singletons. Together, the top ten hold about a tenth of the sample. Sequenced material: PBMCs. The receptor set was obtained from a human donor in good health (CMV status not recorded). Some clones in this sample may be carry-over from other donors' samples.

This clonotype was observed a handful of times. The V gene is TRBV20-1, the J gene TRBJ2-5; D call uncertain. The CDR3 is made up of 13 amino acids. Germline CDR1 DFQATT, CDR2 SNEGSKA (reference sequence). V was pared by 3 bases and J by 5 bases, with 13 bases between. This CDR3 is CSARLLVSETQYF. CDR3 sequence (DNA): TGCAGTGCTAGGCTATTGGTTTCTGAGACCCAGTACTTC.

The table lists this clonotype with many counts. The CDR3: CASSLSRPGGTGELFF. The CDR3 nucleotides read TGTGCCAGCAGTTTAAGTCGTCCAGGAGGCACCGGGGAGCTGTTTTTT. The chain couples TRBV12-3 or TRBV12-4 to TRBJ2-2, with D maybe TRBD2 (5 bases). The V and J ends lost 2 bases and 4 bases respectively, with 14 bases between them. This CDR3 has 16 residues.

This clonotype was observed many times. This chain joins TRBV29-1 and TRBJ1-3; D is unresolved. Germline V lookup: CDR1 SQVTM, CDR2 ANQGSEA. The CDR3 loop spans 13 amino acids. V lost 6 bases and J lost 3, with 12 bases in between. Written as DNA, the CDR3 is TGCAGCGTGGGAGCTTTAAATGGAAACACCATATATTTT. Translating it yields CSVGALNGNTIYF.

This clonotype was seen at least ten times. The chain has TRBV28 and TRBJ2-5; TRBD1 is a possible D gene (6 bases). The V gene lost 2 bases and the J gene lost 2 bases, with 12 bases spanning the gap. The CDR3 covers 15 residues. Germline V gives CDR1 MDHEN, CDR2 SYDVKM. The CDR3 region has the DNA TGTGCCAGCAGTTTAGCCGGGACACAACAAGAGACCCAGTACTTC. This codes for CASSLAGTQQETQYF.

The sample holds many counts of this clonotype. The gene calls are TRBV28 and TRBJ1-5; 8 nucleotides align to TRBD1. The CDR3 spans 14 residues. With V trimmed by 7 bases and J by 0 bases, 2 bases remained unmatched. CDR1 and CDR2 (germline): MDHEN, SYDVKM. The CDR3 loop reads CASNRGYSNQPQHF. The CDR3 bases are TGTGCCAGCAACAGGGGGTATAGCAATCAGCCCCAGCATTTT.

Turning to this clonotype: A read error may produce the germline difference seen at one junction end. V gene TRBV5-1 combines with J gene TRBJ2-7; the D is unclear. CDR1 SGHRS and CDR2 YFSETQ come from the germline V gene. The CDR3 spans 10 residues. In DNA form, the CDR3 reads TGCGCCAGCAGCACCGGAACAACCCACTTC. Translation: CASSTGTTHF. Variable domain in full (rest from reference TRBV5-1 and TRBJ2-7): KAGVTQTPRYLIKTRGQQVTLSCSPISGHRSVSWYQQTPGQGLQFLFEYFSETQRNKGNFPGRFSGRQFSNSRSEMNVSTLELGDSALYLCASSTGTTHFGPGTRLTVT.

This clonotype was picked up a small number of times. The chain recombines TRBV12-3 or TRBV12-4 with TRBJ2-3, with 9 bases matching TRBD2. CDR3 length equals 16 residues. V shed 3 bases and J 5 bases; nucleotides not matched to a gene: 9. Here the CDR3 DNA reads TGTGCCAGCAGTTTGATAGCGGGGGAACCGGGAGATACGCAGTATTTT. It specifies CASSLIAGEPGDTQYF.

The chain couples TRBV5-6 to TRBJ1-2; TRBD1 agrees at 7 bases. There are 14 residues in the CDR3. Per germline, CDR1 SGHDT and CDR2 YYEEEE. Trimming removed 4 bases from V and 3 bases from J; junction bases left unmatched: 6. CDR3 in amino acids: CASSGTGEDYGYTF. For the CDR3, the DNA is TGTGCCAGCAGCGGCACAGGGGAAGACTATGGCTACACCTTC.

This clonotype turned up a few times. The chain has TRBV30 and TRBJ2-1, with 8 bases matching TRBD2. Germline V lookup: CDR1 GTSNPN, CDR2 SVGIG (reference sequence). This CDR3 has 14 residues. V was pared by 2 bases and J by 2 bases, with 2 bases of the junction left unmatched. CDR3: CAWSRSGAYNEQFF. The CDR3 coding sequence is TGTGCCTGGAGTCGTAGCGGGGCCTACAATGAGCAGTTCTTC.

This clonotype was counted at least ten times. J is TRBJ1-1 and V is TRBV11-2, with D possibly matching TRBD1 (6 bases). The CDR3 is 14 amino acids. Germline V lookup: CDR1 SGHAT, CDR2 FQNNGV. V was cut by 5 bases and J by 6 bases, with 16 bases left in between. The CDR3 bases are TGTGCCAGCAGCCCGACAGGTTGGGAACCTGAAGCTTTCTTT. This gives the protein CASSPTGWEPEAFF.

This clonotype appeared a few times. The chain joins TRBV27 to TRBJ1-5; D remains ambiguous. The V end was cut by 6 bases, the J end by 11 bases, with 20 bases between. In germline, CDR1 is MNHEY, CDR2 SMNVEV (reference sequence). This CDR3 is 14 amino acids long. The CDR3 DNA sequence: TGTGCCAGCAGACCCGCCGCGCAGTCCGGAACCCAGCATTTT. It is translated as CASRPAAQSGTQHF.

V usage is TRBV19 and J usage is TRBJ1-5; unclear D gene. Trimming left V 0 bases short and J 4 bases short, with 4 bases between. The CDR3 has 13 amino acids. Germline V CDR1 and CDR2: LNHDA, SQIVND (reference sequence). The CDR3 DNA sequence: TGTGCCAGTAGTATAGACGTGAATCAGCCCCAGCATTTT. Its protein is CASSIDVNQPQHF.

This clonotype has at least ten counts. The chain is built from TRBV7-2 and TRBJ1-5, with D uncertain. In germline, CDR1 is SGHTA, CDR2 FQGNSA. The CDR3 length is 13 residues. V lost 5 bases and J 7 bases, leaving 12 bases between the germline ends. CDR3 DNA sequence: TGTGCCAGCAGCCCGCGAGTGGACCAGCCCCAGCATTTT. Its translation is CASSPRVDQPQHF.

This clonotype was seen ten or more times. This chain joins TRBV11-2 and TRBJ2-3; 11 bases align to TRBD2. The CDR3 consists of 15 residues. V lost 6 bases and J lost 4; bases outside the gene matches: 6. Germline V lookup: CDR1 SGHAT, CDR2 FQNNGV. This CDR3 reads CASSSTSGGPDTQYF. The DNA of the CDR3 is TGTGCCAGCAGTTCTACTAGCGGGGGACCAGATACGCAGTATTTT.

Of note for this clonotype: A much larger clone differs by one base, so this may be a read error. The chain uses TRBV11-2 and TRBJ1-5, with D perhaps matching TRBD1 (5 bases). The CDR3 has 14 amino acids. Per germline, CDR1 SGHAT and CDR2 FQNNGV. The DNA of the CDR3 is TGTGCCTGCAGCTTGGGACGGTGGGATCAGCCCCAGCATTTT. Amino acid sequence: CACSLGRWDQPQHF.

The CDR3 sequence is CATTPGATNYGYTF. The DNA for the CDR3 is TGTGCCACCACGCCAGGGGCCACTAACTATGGCTACACCTTC. The chain recombines TRBV28 with TRBJ1-2, with D perhaps matching TRBD1 (6 bases). The V end was cut by 10 bases, the J end by 0 bases, with 15 bases between. Germline loops: CDR1 MDHEN, CDR2 SYDVKM. The CDR3 is made up of 14 amino acids.

The rearrangement uses TRBV28 and TRBJ1-1, with 7 bases aligning to TRBD1. After removal of 6 bases from V and 1 base from J, the junction contained 5 bases not matched to a gene. There are 14 residues in the CDR3. Germline V gene lookup returns CDR1 MDHEN and CDR2 SYDVKM. CDR3 bases: TGTGCCAGCAGGCCCCAGGGGGGGAACACTGAAGCTTTCTTT. It encodes CASRPQGGNTEAFF.

This clonotype was recorded at least ten times. The V call is TRBV11-2, the J call TRBJ2-2; D is possibly TRBD1 (5 bases). V lost 1 base, J lost 5 bases, and 17 bases lay in between. Germline CDR1 and CDR2: SGHAT and FQNNGV. The CDR3 contains 17 residues. The chain's CDR3 is CASSLGAGRGKTGELFF. The CDR3 bases are TGTGCCAGCAGCTTAGGGGCAGGGCGAGGAAAAACCGGGGAGCTGTTTTTT.

This clonotype was seen at least ten times. The rearrangement links TRBV12-3 or TRBV12-4 to TRBJ2-1; 9 bases are a match to TRBD2. The CDR3 runs to 15 residues. Germline trimming cut 3 bases from V and 10 bases from J; bases unmatched to any gene: 10. CDR3 DNA: TGTGCCAGCAGTTTCGGCGGGGGGGAACCAGACGAGCAGTTCTTC. It encodes CASSFGGGEPDEQFF.

This clonotype was seen many times. The V and J genes are TRBV19 and TRBJ1-5; 7 nucleotides align to TRBD1. V was clipped by 7 bases and J by 4 bases; unmatched bases: 10. Germline CDR1 LNHDA, CDR2 SQIVND (reference sequence). The CDR3 totals 15 residues. Here the CDR3 reads CASTLYGTDNQPQHF. The CDR3 coding sequence is TGTGCCAGTACTTTATACGGGACAGATAATCAGCCCCAGCATTTT.

The chain uses TRBV6-2 or TRBV6-3 and TRBJ2-1; 12 bases map to TRBD2. Germline lookup yields CDR1 MNHEY and CDR2 SVGEGT. Losses at the gene ends were 6 bases for V and 6 bases for J; bases not matched to a gene: 9. The CDR3 has 16 residues. The CDR3 nucleotides are TGTGCCAGCAGGGAGTCCGGGACTAGCGGGCTCAATGAGCAGTTCTTC. Protein product: CASRESGTSGLNEQFF.